This is a list of T cell receptor beta chains from one sample in a study of vaccination effects on CD4 cells after COVID-19. Their recognized antigens are unknown. TCRdb's table, derived via immunoSEQ multiplex PCR, lists solely in-frame clones and lacks some. The sample consists of nearly 50,000 clones, 65% to 75% of them appearing once. Specimen: CD4+ T cells from PBMCs cultured without peptide, collected after COVID-19 vaccination. Every receptor here comes from a human donor who had a prior SARS-CoV-2 infection. Each CDR3 is given without its conserved first and last residue. The D gene is left open where the match is weak. Size is stated for part of the rows, as once, few or many counts, or as a class when the clone is expanded.

TRBJ2-5 . . TRBV12-5 ASGTSGEETQY
TRBJ2-1 TRBD2 many TRBV5-4 ASSLGSGSNEQF
TRBJ2-2 . . TRBV3-1/TRBV3-2 ASSQQGGTGELF
TRBJ2-6 . . TRBV7-3 ASSQYRAGANVLT
TRBJ1-3 . . TRBV20-1 SASERGSSGNTIY
TRBJ2-1 TRBD2 . TRBV15 ATSRETSGSYNEQF
TRBJ1-3 . . TRBV30 AWSVANTIY
TRBJ1-3 . . TRBV5-5 ASSLAGGTTSGNTIY
TRBJ2-1 . . TRBV27 ASSRWGDDNEQF
TRBJ2-1 . . TRBV24-1 ATRGAYNEQF
TRBJ1-2 TRBD1 . TRBV5-1 ASSAGQGSRYT
TRBJ2-3 . few TRBV29-1 SVAVVGGTDTQY
TRBJ2-3 . . TRBV2 ASSEDNPSTDTQY
TRBJ2-1 TRBD2 . TRBV5-1 ASSLWTSGSSTSYNEQF
TRBJ2-1 TRBD2 few TRBV7-2 ASSYWRGGTYNEQF
TRBJ2-1 . . TRBV9 ASSPRGANPMSEQF
TRBJ1-5 . . TRBV3-1/TRBV3-2 ASSQVPVSNQPQH
TRBJ1-2 TRBD1 . TRBV6-5 ASRLTGVGGYT
TRBJ2-1 TRBD1 few TRBV9 ASSVGSQGAQDEQF
TRBJ1-2 . few TRBV12-3/TRBV12-4 ASSLSGGYT
TRBJ1-1 . . TRBV2 ASSDRFNTEAF
TRBJ1-5 TRBD1 . TRBV3-1/TRBV3-2 ASSQEVWGRGSHQPQH
TRBJ2-5 . . TRBV7-8 ASSPRGGRETQY
TRBJ2-1 . . TRBV5-4 ASSTSGTYNEQF
TRBJ2-5 . . TRBV7-2 ASSFSGSWETQY
TRBJ2-3 TRBD1 . TRBV18 ASSPGTGGTDTQY
TRBJ1-4 . . TRBV4-2 ASSQDRQGDEKLF
TRBJ1-6 TRBD1 . TRBV30 AWSPTADRKGGNSPLH
TRBJ2-1 . . TRBV4-2 ASSHAGTAQPNEQF
TRBJ2-3 TRBD2 . TRBV28 ASSQLAGGHTDTQY
TRBJ2-1 TRBD2 . TRBV9 ASSVGISGSTPAQQF
TRBJ1-2 . . TRBV2 ASSDRGLAGYT
TRBJ1-1 . . TRBV7-3 ASSLTGKNTEAF
TRBJ2-2 . . TRBV15 ATSKQGFTGELF
TRBJ2-3 TRBD2 . TRBV6-2/TRBV6-3 ASSSLVGTSGDTQY
TRBJ2-7 . once TRBV5-4 ASSAPSSYEQY
TRBJ1-3 . . TRBV2 ASTASGDTIY
TRBJ2-2 . . TRBV2 ASTPDRQITGELF
TRBJ1-1 . . TRBV6-5 ASSDRSFHTEAF
TRBJ2-3 TRBD2 . TRBV7-9 ASKPIPSGRAEDTQY
TRBJ1-6 . . TRBV27 ASRGQTINSPLH
TRBJ2-3 . . TRBV10-3 AIRGLQSDTQY
TRBJ1-6 . . TRBV4-1 ASSQPGPVNSPLH
TRBJ2-7 . . TRBV18 ASSPSYYEQY
TRBJ1-1 . . TRBV5-4 ASRLRSLNTEAF
TRBJ2-3 . few TRBV15 ATSRGPAGADTQY
TRBJ2-3 TRBD2 . TRBV7-9 ASSLEGSGRAEDTQY
TRBJ1-2 . medium-sized TRBV9 ASSATGYYGYT
TRBJ1-4 . . TRBV11-2 ASSLGTGGELF
TRBJ2-2 . . TRBV6-5 ASSTPGGTGELF